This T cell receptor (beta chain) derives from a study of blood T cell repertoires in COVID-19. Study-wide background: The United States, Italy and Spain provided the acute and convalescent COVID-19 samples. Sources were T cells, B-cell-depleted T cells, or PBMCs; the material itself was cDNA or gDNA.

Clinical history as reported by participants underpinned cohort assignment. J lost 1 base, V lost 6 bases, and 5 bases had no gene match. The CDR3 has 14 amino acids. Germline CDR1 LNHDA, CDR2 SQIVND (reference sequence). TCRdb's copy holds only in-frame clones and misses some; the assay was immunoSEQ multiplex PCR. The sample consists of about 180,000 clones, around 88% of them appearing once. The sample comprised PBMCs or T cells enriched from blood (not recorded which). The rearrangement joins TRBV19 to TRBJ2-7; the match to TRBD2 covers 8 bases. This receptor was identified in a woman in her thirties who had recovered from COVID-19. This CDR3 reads CASSLGLASYEQYF. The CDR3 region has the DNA TGTGCCAGTAGCCTTGGACTAGCATCCTACGAGCAGTACTTC. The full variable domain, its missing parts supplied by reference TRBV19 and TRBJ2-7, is DGGITQSPKYLFRKEGQNVTLSCEQNLNHDAMYWYRQDPGQGLRLIYYSQIVNDFQKGDIAEGYSVSREKKESFPLTVTSAQKNPTAFYLCASSLGLASYEQYFGPGTRLTVT.